The clone carrying this TCR beta chain showed up just a few times. The antigen is not known. Each ophthalmopathy patient scored at least 3 on the Clinical Activity Score and at least 4 on NOSPECS grade, with duration under 3 months. Patients showing uncontrolled infection, other autoimmune disease, pregnancy or lactation were ineligible. The data stem from a study of T cells in Graves' hyperthyroidism and ophthalmopathy. Whole-study findings and limits: Classification by a 13 V-J model distinguished ophthalmopathy from stable hyperthyroidism.

RNA transcripts served as the template for amplifying TCR beta CDR3 regions. The TCR CDR3 first-round RT-PCR relied on the HTBI primer set. TCRdb re-analysed the multiplex PCR reads in MiXCR, keeping a single row per CDR3 protein. This sample has some 570,000 distinct CDR3 sequences, with approximately 17% found just once. J gave up 7 bases and V 1 base, and 4 bases lay outside the gene matches. CDR3 length: 14 residues. CDR1 and CDR2 (germline): SGHTA, FQGTGA. This chain links TRBV7-3 with TRBJ2-7; TRBD1 agrees at 10 bases. The receptor was isolated from a young woman with Graves' ophthalmopathy. What was sequenced was blood. CDR3 region: CASSLSGTGDEQYF. The DNA of the CDR3 is TGTGCCAGCAGCTTAAGCGGGACAGGGGATGAGCAGTACTTC.